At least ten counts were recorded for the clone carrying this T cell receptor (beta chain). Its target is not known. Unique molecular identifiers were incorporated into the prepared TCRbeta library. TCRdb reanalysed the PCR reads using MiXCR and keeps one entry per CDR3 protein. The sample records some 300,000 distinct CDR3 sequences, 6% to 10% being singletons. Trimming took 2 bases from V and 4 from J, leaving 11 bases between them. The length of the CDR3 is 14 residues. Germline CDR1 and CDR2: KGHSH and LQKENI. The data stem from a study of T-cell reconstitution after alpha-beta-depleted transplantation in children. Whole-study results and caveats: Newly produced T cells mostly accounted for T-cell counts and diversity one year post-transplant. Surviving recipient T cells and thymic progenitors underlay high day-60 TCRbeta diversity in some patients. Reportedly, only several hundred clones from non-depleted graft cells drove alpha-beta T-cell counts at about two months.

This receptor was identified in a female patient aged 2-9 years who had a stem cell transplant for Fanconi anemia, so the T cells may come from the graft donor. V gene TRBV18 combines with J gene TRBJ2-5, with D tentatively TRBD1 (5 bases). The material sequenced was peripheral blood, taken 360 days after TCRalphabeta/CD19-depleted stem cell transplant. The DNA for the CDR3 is TGTGCCAGCTCACCAGGCAGGGCAACAGAGACCCAGTACTTC. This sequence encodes CASSPGRATETQYF.